This T cell receptor (beta chain) was found in a study of blood T cells in healthy people across ages (dated by TCRdb to between 2014 and 2017). For the wider study: Template switching captured roughly one uniquely barcoded TCR beta cDNA molecule per two T cells in model experiments. Donors were grouped into four age groups: young (average approximately 16 years), middle-aged (around 39), aged (around 60) and long-lived (just over 80). To avoid experimental bias, donors of different ages were randomly spread across the sequencing lanes. Age-related changes in TCR beta repertoire diversity were measured in the study by deep sequencing normalized with unique cDNA molecular identifiers. Using the same blood draw, the study looked at two additional independent replicas of 1 million unique cDNA reads for two donors, one aged 18 to 29 and the other aged 80 or older.

Points on this clonotype: Its antigen is unknown. A much larger clone sits a single nucleotide away, making a read error possible.

The study at large found these results: Because donor CMV infection status was unknown, age-related changes in expanded clonotypes were potentially confounded. Conclusive comparison of naive and antigen-experienced compartments was prevented by the profiling of bulk unsorted PBMCs. The long-lived group showed more naive CD4+ T cells, fewer expanded clones and increased TCR diversity than the aged group, suggesting age selection. Observed TCR beta diversity correlated strongly with the percentage of naive T cells measured by flow cytometry. Observed TCR beta diversity per million T cells fell roughly linearly with age, and a significant reduction was already apparent by age approximately 40. Estimates of total diversity based on one million sequenced T cells were regarded as lower bounds and as underestimates.

The library was generated by 5' RACE. The listed sequencing device is Illumina HiSeq 2500. A second PCR of about 6 to 11 cycles was performed with a sample-barcoded 5' primer and a J-beta primer mix. A unique molecular identifier was introduced onto each TCR beta cDNA molecule by a template-switch 5' adaptor carrying 12 random nucleotides. Each sample yielded at least 3 million CDR3-containing paired-end reads. First-strand cDNA synthesis was performed from all RNA using the Mint cDNA synthesis kit, with priming by a TRBC-specific oligonucleotide. Following uracil-DNA glycosylase treatment, a first 18-cycle PCR with universal primers M1SS and BC2_uni_R was performed on all cDNA. Regarding the original processing steps: For normalization, 1 million high-quality reads were randomly selected from each sample, with every read carrying a distinct molecular identifier. Reads with shared molecular identifiers were discarded instead of being binned into consensus sequences. MiTCR, with a Q25 quality threshold and the strictest error-elimination algorithm, was used for CDR3 identification, clonotype clustering and error correction. Lower-bound total TCR beta diversity was estimated with a nonparametric unseen species model using Euler transformation. TCRdb trimmed the raw reads at Q25, called clones with MiXCR and kept productive beta chains. Identical CDR3 protein sequences are pooled into one entry, listed with their most common genes and DNA. For this entry, the V and J calls and clone size follow TCRdb and not the study's own pipeline. The sample includes hundreds of thousands of distinct CDR3 sequences, with about 30% observed a single time. The ten largest account for around 14% of the sample.

The donors were some 39 Caucasian individuals from Russia, aged roughly 6 to 100 years, who were systemically healthy. Roughly 10 milliliters of peripheral blood were drawn from each donor into EDTA-treated Vacutainer tubes. PBMCs were isolated by Ficoll-Paque density-gradient centrifugation, with at least 7 million obtained per sample. Trizol reagent was used to extract total RNA from PBMCs, with at least 5.5 micrograms per sample. The percentages of naive CD45RAhigh/CD27high T cells were determined by flow cytometry on a PBMC aliquot from every donor. This receptor was identified in a woman of 80 years or more in good health. Sequencing was done on a sample of blood.

CDR3 region: CAISEQVDGYTF. The DNA sequence reads TGTGCCATCAGTGAGCAAGTGGATGGCTACACCTTC. Recombination connected TRBV10-3 to TRBJ1-2; no D segment can be confidently identified. CDR1 ENHRY and CDR2 SYGVKD are derived from the germline V gene. The CDR3 numbers 12 residues from cysteine through phenylalanine. The CDR3 DNA has 36 bases and is translated from base 1. V is reduced by 2 bases and J by 6 bases, leaving a spacing of 7 bases between them.